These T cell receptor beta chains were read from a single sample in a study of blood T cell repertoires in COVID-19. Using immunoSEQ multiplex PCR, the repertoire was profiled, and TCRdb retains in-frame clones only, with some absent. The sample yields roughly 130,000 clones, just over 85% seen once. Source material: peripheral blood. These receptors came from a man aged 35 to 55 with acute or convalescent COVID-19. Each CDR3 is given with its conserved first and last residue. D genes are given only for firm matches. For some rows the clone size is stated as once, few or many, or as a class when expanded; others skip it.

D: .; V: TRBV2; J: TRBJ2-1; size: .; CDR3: CASREGTAPLDQFF; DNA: TGTGCCAGCAGGGAGGGGACGGCACCACTGGACCAGTTCTTC
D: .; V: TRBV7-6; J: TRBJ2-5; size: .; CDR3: CASSLQGETQYF; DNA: TGTGCCAGCAGCTTACAGGGGGAGACCCAGTACTTC
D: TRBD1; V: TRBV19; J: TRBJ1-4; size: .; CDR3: CATRNSRQGDNEKLFF; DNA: TGTGCCACTCGCAACTCGAGGCAGGGGGATAATGAAAAACTGTTTTTT
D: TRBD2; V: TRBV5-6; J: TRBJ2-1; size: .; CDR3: CASSLIKREYSEQFF; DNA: TGTGCCAGCAGCTTGATTAAGCGGGAGTACTCTGAGCAGTTCTTC
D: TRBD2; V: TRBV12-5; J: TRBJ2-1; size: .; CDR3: CASGLVTSGGTYNEQFF; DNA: TGTGCTAGTGGTTTGGTAACGTCCGGGGGGACCTACAATGAGCAGTTCTTC
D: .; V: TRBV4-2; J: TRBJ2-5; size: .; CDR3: CASSQDPYGAAQGGTQYF; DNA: TGTGCCAGCAGCCAAGATCCCTATGGGGCGGCTCAGGGGGGGACCCAGTACTTC
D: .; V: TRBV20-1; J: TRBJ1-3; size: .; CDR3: CSASNPSSGNTIYF; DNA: TGCAGTGCTAGTAACCCTAGCTCTGGAAACACCATATATTTT
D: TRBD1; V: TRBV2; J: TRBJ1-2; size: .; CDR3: CASRAAGQFNYGYTF; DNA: TGTGCCAGCCGAGCCGCGGGACAGTTTAACTATGGCTACACCTTC
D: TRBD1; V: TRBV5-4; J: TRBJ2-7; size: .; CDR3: CASSPSGTGGYEQYF; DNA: TGTGCCAGCAGCCCATCCGGGACAGGGGGCTACGAGCAGTACTTC
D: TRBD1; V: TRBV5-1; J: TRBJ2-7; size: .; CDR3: CASSFTGGSYEQYF; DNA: TGCGCCAGCAGCTTCACAGGGGGCTCTTACGAGCAGTACTTC
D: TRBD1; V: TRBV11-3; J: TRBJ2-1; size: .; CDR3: CASSLSGTGLDNEQFF; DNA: TGTGCCAGCAGCTTATCCGGGACAGGGTTGGACAATGAGCAGTTCTTC
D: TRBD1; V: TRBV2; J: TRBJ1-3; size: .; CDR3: CASIRGGQGASGNTIYF; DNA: TGTGCCAGCATCCGAGGGGGACAGGGGGCTTCTGGAAACACCATATATTTT
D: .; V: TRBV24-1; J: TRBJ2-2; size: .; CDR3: CATSDFRDSTGELFF; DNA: TGTGCCACCAGTGATTTTCGGGATTCAACCGGGGAGCTGTTTTTT
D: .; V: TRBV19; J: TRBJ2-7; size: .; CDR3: CASSIAPQSYEQYF; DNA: TGTGCCAGTAGTATAGCCCCCCAGTCCTACGAGCAGTACTTC
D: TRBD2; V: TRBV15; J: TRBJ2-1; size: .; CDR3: CATSRSLAGGNEQFF; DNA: TGTGCCACCAGCCGATCACTAGCGGGAGGGAATGAGCAGTTCTTC
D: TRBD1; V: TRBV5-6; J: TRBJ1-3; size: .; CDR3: CASSLTGDGNTIYF; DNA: TGTGCCAGCAGCCTGACAGGGGACGGAAACACCATATATTTT
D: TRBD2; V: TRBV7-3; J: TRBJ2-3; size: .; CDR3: CASSRDGTNTDTQYF; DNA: TGTGCCAGCAGCCGCGACGGGACTAACACAGATACGCAGTATTTT
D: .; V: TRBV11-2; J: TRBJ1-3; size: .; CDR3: CASSPTVDTIYF; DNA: TGTGCCAGCAGCCCGACAGTGGACACCATATATTTT
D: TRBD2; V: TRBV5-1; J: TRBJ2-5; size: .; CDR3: CASSSGLAGGLGETQYF; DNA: TGCGCCAGCAGCTCGGGACTAGCGGGAGGGTTGGGAGAGACCCAGTACTTC
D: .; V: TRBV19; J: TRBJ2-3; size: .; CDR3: CASRASTDTQYF; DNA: TGTGCCAGTAGGGCTAGCACAGATACGCAGTATTTT
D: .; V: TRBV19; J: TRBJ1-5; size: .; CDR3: CASMRGRNQPQHF; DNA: TGTGCCAGTATGCGCGGCCGGAATCAGCCCCAGCATTTT
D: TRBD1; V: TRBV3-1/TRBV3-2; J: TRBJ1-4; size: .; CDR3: CASSFRTGLDEKLFF; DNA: TGTGCCAGCAGCTTTCGGACAGGGTTGGATGAAAAACTGTTTTTT
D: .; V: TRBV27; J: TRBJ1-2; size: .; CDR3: CASNPSGGGYGYTF; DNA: TGTGCCAGCAATCCTTCGGGGGGGGGATATGGCTACACCTTC
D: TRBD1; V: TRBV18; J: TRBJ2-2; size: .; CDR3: CASSPFPTGGSNTGELFF; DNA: TGTGCCAGCTCACCATTCCCAACAGGGGGCTCTAACACCGGGGAGCTGTTTTTT
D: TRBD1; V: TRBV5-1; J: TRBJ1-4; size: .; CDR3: CASSIGQGNEKLFF; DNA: TGCGCCAGCAGCATCGGACAGGGGAATGAAAAACTGTTTTTT
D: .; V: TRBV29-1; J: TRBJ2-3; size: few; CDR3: CSSQAASFYTDTQYF; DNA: TGCAGCTCCCAGGCGGCTAGCTTTTACACAGATACGCAGTATTTT
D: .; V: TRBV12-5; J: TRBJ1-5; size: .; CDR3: CATRRSDAVDQPQHF; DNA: TGTGCTACACGGAGGTCAGACGCCGTCGATCAGCCCCAGCATTTT
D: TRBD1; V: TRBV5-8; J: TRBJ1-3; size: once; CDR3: CASSYGTDPGNTIYF; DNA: TGTGCCAGCAGCTACGGGACAGACCCTGGAAACACCATATATTTT
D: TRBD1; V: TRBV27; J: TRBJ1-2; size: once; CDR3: CASRRQGAGGYTF; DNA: TGTGCCAGCAGAAGACAGGGGGCGGGTGGCTACACCTTC
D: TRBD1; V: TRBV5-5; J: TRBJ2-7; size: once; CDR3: CASSLGTGGFYEQYF; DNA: TGTGCCAGCAGCTTGGGGACAGGGGGCTTCTACGAGCAGTACTTC
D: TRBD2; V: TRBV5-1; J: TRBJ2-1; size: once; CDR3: CASRQGLAENNEQFF; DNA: TGCGCCAGCAGGCAGGGACTAGCGGAAAACAATGAGCAGTTCTTC
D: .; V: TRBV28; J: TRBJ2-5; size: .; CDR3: CASSSGPTIQETQYF; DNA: TGTGCCAGCAGTTCCGGACCGACTATCCAAGAGACCCAGTACTTC
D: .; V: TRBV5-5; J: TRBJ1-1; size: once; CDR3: CASSPPGGLPEAFF; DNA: TGTGCCAGCAGCCCCCCCGGCGGGCTTCCTGAAGCTTTCTTT
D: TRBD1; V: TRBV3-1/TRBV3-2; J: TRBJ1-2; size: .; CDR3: CASSRDRVGYGYTF; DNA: TGTGCCAGCAGCCGGGACAGGGTGGGCTATGGCTACACCTTC
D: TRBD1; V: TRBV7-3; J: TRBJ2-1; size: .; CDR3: CASSLGQGASKEQFF; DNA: TGTGCCAGCAGCCTGGGACAGGGGGCGTCGAAAGAGCAGTTCTTC
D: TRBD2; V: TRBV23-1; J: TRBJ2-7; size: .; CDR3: CASTLGRGTSYEQYF; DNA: TGCGCCAGCACCCTAGGGAGGGGCACGTCTTACGAGCAGTACTTC
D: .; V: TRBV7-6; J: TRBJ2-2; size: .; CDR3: CASSPVLRTGELFF; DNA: TGTGCCAGCAGCCCAGTCCTCCGCACCGGGGAGCTGTTTTTT
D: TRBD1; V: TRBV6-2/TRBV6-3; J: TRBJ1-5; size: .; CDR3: CASSQQGQAYQPQHF; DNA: TGTGCCAGCAGTCAACAGGGACAGGCTTATCAGCCCCAGCATTTT
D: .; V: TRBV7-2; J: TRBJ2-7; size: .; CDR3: CASSEILGRPYEQYF; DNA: TGTGCCAGCAGCGAGATACTAGGACGCCCCTACGAGCAGTACTTC
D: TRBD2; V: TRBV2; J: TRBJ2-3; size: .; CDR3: CASRSWTSANTDTQYF; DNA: TGTGCCAGCAGATCCTGGACTAGCGCTAACACAGATACGCAGTATTTT
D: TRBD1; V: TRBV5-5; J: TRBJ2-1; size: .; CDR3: CASSWDRVKGEQFF; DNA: TGTGCCAGCAGCTGGGACAGGGTCAAAGGTGAGCAGTTCTTC
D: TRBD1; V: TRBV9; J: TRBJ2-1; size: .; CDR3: CASSAWDSPYNEQFF; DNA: TGTGCCAGCAGCGCGTGGGACAGTCCCTACAATGAGCAGTTCTTC
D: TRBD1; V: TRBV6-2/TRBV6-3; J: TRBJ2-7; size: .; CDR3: CASSYLRQGAGYEQYF; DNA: TGTGCCAGCAGTTACCTGCGACAGGGGGCAGGCTACGAGCAGTACTTC
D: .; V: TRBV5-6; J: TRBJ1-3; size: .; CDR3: CASSLWTYSGNTIYF; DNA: TGTGCCAGCAGCTTGTGGACATACTCTGGAAACACCATATATTTT
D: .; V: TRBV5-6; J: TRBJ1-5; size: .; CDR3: CASSLAGSNQPQHF; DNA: TGTGCCAGCAGCTTGGCCGGTAGCAATCAGCCCCAGCATTTT
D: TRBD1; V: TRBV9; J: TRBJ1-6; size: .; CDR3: CASSPRQGAGSPLHF; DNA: TGTGCCAGCAGCCCGCGACAGGGGGCGGGCTCACCCCTCCACTTT
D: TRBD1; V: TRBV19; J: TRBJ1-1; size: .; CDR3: CASAGTENTEAFF; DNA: TGTGCCAGTGCCGGGACAGAGAACACTGAAGCTTTCTTT
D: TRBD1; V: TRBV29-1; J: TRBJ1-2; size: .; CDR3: CSVEGQGASGYTF; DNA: TGCAGCGTTGAGGGACAGGGGGCGAGCGGCTACACCTTC
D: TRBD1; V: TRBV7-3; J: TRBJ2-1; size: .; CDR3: CASSQEGGTGGSNEQFF; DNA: TGTGCCAGCAGCCAGGAAGGAGGGACAGGGGGCTCGAATGAGCAGTTCTTC